These T cell receptor beta chains were read from a single sample in a study of blood T cell repertoires in COVID-19. Clones were sequenced by immunoSEQ multiplex PCR, and TCRdb holds only the in-frame ones, with some missing. The sample includes 60,000 to 80,000 clones, 84% of them seen just once. Sequenced sample: peripheral blood. Receptors originate from a man aged 50 to 60 with active COVID-19. Each CDR3 is given with its conserved first and last residue. The D gene is left open where the match is weak. The listing skips clone size in some rows; elsewhere it reads once, few, many or a size class.

V gene	J gene	D gene	clone size	CDR3 DNA	CDR3 protein
TRBV13	TRBJ2-4	-	-	TGTGCCAGCAGCTTAGGGGAGGGGGCGATGGCCAAAAACATTCAGTACTTC	CASSLGEGAMAKNIQYF
TRBV10-3	TRBJ1-2	-	-	TGTGCCATCAGCAGGGACAACGGCTATGGCTACACCTTC	CAISRDNGYGYTF
TRBV27	TRBJ1-5	TRBD1	-	TGTGCCAGCAGGTACGGGACAGGGGGGAATCAGCCCCAGCATTTT	CASRYGTGGNQPQHF
TRBV2	TRBJ1-1	TRBD1	-	TGTGCCAGCCTACGACAGGGATTGGCCACTGAAGCTTTCTTT	CASLRQGLATEAFF
TRBV15	TRBJ2-1	-	-	TGTGCCACCAGCAGAGACCGGGACACCTACAATGAGCAGTTCTTC	CATSRDRDTYNEQFF
TRBV6-6	TRBJ2-7	-	-	TGTGCCAGCAGTTACTCGATCTCGGGAGCACCCGAGCAGTACTTC	CASSYSISGAPEQYF
TRBV3-1/TRBV3-2	TRBJ2-7	TRBD1	-	TGTGCCAGCAGGGGGACAGGAGGGGACTACGAGCAGTACTTC	CASRGTGGDYEQYF
TRBV30	TRBJ2-3	-	-	TGTGCCTGGAGCCCGGGACTTACTAGCACAGATACGCAGTATTTT	CAWSPGLTSTDTQYF
TRBV27	TRBJ2-1	TRBD1	-	TGTGCCAGCAGCCGGGACAGGGGTTTCAATGAGCAGTTCTTC	CASSRDRGFNEQFF
TRBV7-2	TRBJ1-6	-	-	TGTGCCAGCAGCTTCCCAGGAAGGGGCTCACCCCTCCACTTT	CASSFPGRGSPLHF
TRBV2	TRBJ1-1	TRBD1	few	TGTGCCAGCAAGGGCAGGGGGCTATATACTGAAGCTTTCTTT	CASKGRGLYTEAFF
TRBV19	TRBJ1-1	-	-	TGTGCCAGTAGTAGCAGGTCTGGGAGCACTGAAGCTTTCTTT	CASSSRSGSTEAFF
TRBV7-8	TRBJ2-7	TRBD1	-	TGTGCCAGCAGCCTCCCGACAGGGGGCGTCTACGAGCAGTACTTC	CASSLPTGGVYEQYF
TRBV2	TRBJ1-6	-	once	TGTGCCAGCAGCCCTTCGGTGACCAGGGCCCTTAATTCACCCCTCCACTTT	CASSPSVTRALNSPLHF
TRBV3-1/TRBV3-2	TRBJ2-5	TRBD2	-	TGTGCCAGCAGCCTGACTAGCGGACAAGAGACCCAGTACTTC	CASSLTSGQETQYF
TRBV27	TRBJ2-7	-	-	TGTGCCAGCAGTCTCCGGGACAACTCGAACGAGCAGTACTTC	CASSLRDNSNEQYF
TRBV6-5	TRBJ1-5	-	once	TGTGCCAGCAGAGGGGGGGGGAGCAATCAGCCCCAGCATTTT	CASRGGGSNQPQHF
TRBV6-1	TRBJ1-2	-	-	TGTGCCAGCAGTGAATCCCAGGGAACTGTGGGTAATGGCTACACCTTC	CASSESQGTVGNGYTF
TRBV7-9	TRBJ2-1	-	-	TGTGCCAGTTCAAATAGCGGCTCCTACAATGAGCAGTTCTTC	CASSNSGSYNEQFF
TRBV11-2	TRBJ2-5	-	-	TGTGCCAGCAGCTTTATGCCAGGGATCCAAGAGACCCAGTACTTC	CASSFMPGIQETQYF
TRBV7-2	TRBJ2-5	TRBD2	-	TGTGCCAGCAGTCTAGCGGGGAACCAAGAGACCCAGTACTTC	CASSLAGNQETQYF
TRBV15	TRBJ2-3	-	-	TGTGCCACCAGCAGAGGCGGTGTAGGTGGCACAGATACGCAGTATTTT	CATSRGGVGGTDTQYF
TRBV5-1	TRBJ2-3	TRBD2	once	TGCGCCAGCAGCTTACCTCTAGCGGGACAACACACAGATACGCAGTATTTT	CASSLPLAGQHTDTQYF
TRBV5-4	TRBJ2-2	TRBD2	-	TGTGCCAGCAGCCGCAGCGGGGCGAACACCGGGGAGCTGTTTTTT	CASSRSGANTGELFF
TRBV7-9	TRBJ1-4	-	few	TGTGCCAGCAGCGTGCGAACCCGAGGGTCAGATTCAACTAATGAAAAACTGTTTTTT	CASSVRTRGSDSTNEKLFF
TRBV30	TRBJ1-4	-	-	TGTGCCTGGAGTGTTTGGGACAATTTTAATGAAAAACTGTTTTTT	CAWSVWDNFNEKLFF
TRBV27	TRBJ2-7	TRBD1	few	TGTGCCAGCAGCGGGACCGGGACAGACTCCTACGAGCAGTACTTC	CASSGTGTDSYEQYF
TRBV3-1/TRBV3-2	TRBJ2-1	TRBD2	-	TGTGCCAGCAGCCTGGGACTAGCGGGAACCTACAATGAGCAGTTCTTC	CASSLGLAGTYNEQFF
TRBV19	TRBJ2-6	-	-	TGTGCCAGTAGCCCGGGACTGCTCTCTGGGGCCAACGTCCTGACTTTC	CASSPGLLSGANVLTF
TRBV30	TRBJ2-3	-	-	TGTGCCTGGAGCTCCAGACGACTAACAACAGATACGCAGTATTTT	CAWSSRRLTTDTQYF
TRBV11-2	TRBJ2-1	-	once	TGTGCCAGCAGCTCCCAGCTTCGGCGGGATGAGCAGTTCTTC	CASSSQLRRDEQFF
TRBV30	TRBJ1-1	-	once	TGTGCCTGGAGTGTATCCGGGACTGAAGCTTTCTTT	CAWSVSGTEAFF
TRBV19	TRBJ1-4	-	-	TGTGCCAGTAGTATAACAGGTACAAATGAAAAACTGTTTTTT	CASSITGTNEKLFF
TRBV11-2	TRBJ2-2	-	-	TGTGCCAGCAGCTTCTACAGATCGAACACCGGGGAGCTGTTTTTT	CASSFYRSNTGELFF
TRBV6-6	TRBJ2-7	-	-	TGTGCCAGCAGTTACAACAGCCCCTACGAGCAGTACTTC	CASSYNSPYEQYF
TRBV5-1	TRBJ1-2	-	-	TGCGCCAGCAGCACGGGGGGACTGGGTATCAACACTAACTATGGCTACACCTTC	CASSTGGLGINTNYGYTF
TRBV5-6	TRBJ1-1	TRBD1	-	TGTGCCAGCAGCCGCTACAGGGGCTCGACTGAAGCTTTCTTT	CASSRYRGSTEAFF
TRBV16	TRBJ1-2	-	-	TGTGCCAGCAGCCACGGAAGGAAGGGGCAACACTATGGCTACACCTTC	CASSHGRKGQHYGYTF
TRBV18	TRBJ1-4	TRBD1	-	TGTGCCAGCTCCCGGGCAGGGGGCTTCGATGAAAAACTGTTTTTT	CASSRAGGFDEKLFF
TRBV19	TRBJ1-2	-	-	TGTGCCAGTAGTATGGGCACAGATTCCTACTATGGCTACACCTTC	CASSMGTDSYYGYTF
TRBV2	TRBJ1-4	TRBD1	-	TGTGCCAGCACCGGGACAGGGAAAGAAAAACTGTTTTTT	CASTGTGKEKLFF
TRBV9	TRBJ2-5	TRBD1	-	TGTGCCAGCAGCCGAACTGGTAAACAGGGGCAGGAGACCCAGTACTTC	CASSRTGKQGQETQYF
TRBV5-1	TRBJ2-1	TRBD2	-	TGCGCCAGCAGCTTAAGGCTAGCGGGGGGTAATGAGCAGTTCTTC	CASSLRLAGGNEQFF
TRBV7-9	TRBJ2-3	-	-	TGTGCCAGCGGGGCACCTCTCTCTAGCACAGATACGCAGTATTTT	CASGAPLSSTDTQYF
TRBV7-9	TRBJ1-1	TRBD1	-	TGTGCCAGCAGCTTAGGACAGGGGGTGGGAAACACTGAAGCTTTCTTT	CASSLGQGVGNTEAFF
TRBV11-3	TRBJ2-3	-	-	TGTGCCAGCAGCTTATCAGGGAACCACCGCACAGATACGCAGTATTTT	CASSLSGNHRTDTQYF